Listed below are T cell receptor beta chains from one sample, sequenced in a study of blood T cell repertoires in COVID-19. Here immunoSEQ multiplex PCR was the method, and the copy in TCRdb shows in-frame clones only, minus some. There are about 49,000 clones in the sample; 65% to 90% occur only once, and 2.5% to 3.5% lies in the top ten. The material sequenced was peripheral blood. These receptors originate from a woman aged 60-70 years with acute or convalescent COVID-19. The CDR3 runs from the conserved cysteine through the conserved F or W. Fields, in order: J gene, clone size, D gene, V gene, CDR3 DNA, CDR3 protein. A D gene is named only where the DNA matches it firmly. The listing skips clone size in some rows; elsewhere it reads once, few, many or a size class.

j_gene: TRBJ2-5; abundance: -; d_gene: TRBD2; v_gene: TRBV5-1; CDR3nt: TGCGCCAGCAGCTTGGTGTCGTCTAGCGGGACCCAGTACTTC; CDR3aa: CASSLVSSSGTQYF
j_gene: TRBJ2-2; abundance: -; d_gene: -; v_gene: TRBV5-1; CDR3nt: TGCGCCAGCAGCTCTTTGACACGCCAAGGCGGGGAGCTGTTTTTT; CDR3aa: CASSSLTRQGGELFF
j_gene: TRBJ1-2; abundance: -; d_gene: TRBD1; v_gene: TRBV15; CDR3nt: TGTGCCACCAGCAGAGATCGGGGACAGGCGCGTGGCTACACCTTC; CDR3aa: CATSRDRGQARGYTF
j_gene: TRBJ1-1; abundance: -; d_gene: TRBD1; v_gene: TRBV15; CDR3nt: TGTGCCACCAGCTCAGGGACAGGGGGCTTGACTGAAGCTTTCTTT; CDR3aa: CATSSGTGGLTEAFF
j_gene: TRBJ1-2; abundance: -; d_gene: TRBD1; v_gene: TRBV25-1; CDR3nt: TGTGCCAGCAGTGAAAAGGGGGCGAATGGCTACACCTTC; CDR3aa: CASSEKGANGYTF
j_gene: TRBJ2-2; abundance: -; d_gene: TRBD2; v_gene: TRBV7-2; CDR3nt: TGTGCCAGCAGCCGGGACGGGACTAGCGGCGGGGAGCTGTTTTTT; CDR3aa: CASSRDGTSGGELFF
j_gene: TRBJ2-3; abundance: -; d_gene: -; v_gene: TRBV7-2; CDR3nt: TGTGCCAGCAGCTTAGGCGCATTAGATACGCAGTATTTT; CDR3aa: CASSLGALDTQYF
j_gene: TRBJ1-6; abundance: -; d_gene: TRBD1; v_gene: TRBV6-5; CDR3nt: TGTGCCAGCAGTTACGGACAGGGTTCACCCCTCCACTTT; CDR3aa: CASSYGQGSPLHF
j_gene: TRBJ1-3; abundance: -; d_gene: -; v_gene: TRBV9; CDR3nt: TGTGCCAGCAGCGTAGACGTGCGTGGAAACACCATATATTTT; CDR3aa: CASSVDVRGNTIYF
j_gene: TRBJ1-1; abundance: -; d_gene: -; v_gene: TRBV2; CDR3nt: TGTGCCAGCTTACAGAGAACTGAAGCTTTCTTT; CDR3aa: CASLQRTEAFF
j_gene: TRBJ1-4; abundance: few; d_gene: -; v_gene: TRBV5-5; CDR3nt: TGTGCCTCGGGTGTTAATGAAAAACTGTTTTTT; CDR3aa: CASGVNEKLFF
j_gene: TRBJ1-5; abundance: -; d_gene: TRBD1; v_gene: TRBV2; CDR3nt: TGTGCCTCCCATTTACAGGGGTCGAGGCAGCCCCAGCATTTT; CDR3aa: CASHLQGSRQPQHF
j_gene: TRBJ1-3; abundance: -; d_gene: TRBD1; v_gene: TRBV7-6; CDR3nt: TGTGCCAGCAGCTTGGGGACAGGGTATAGCTCTGGAAACACCATATATTTT; CDR3aa: CASSLGTGYSSGNTIYF
j_gene: TRBJ1-6; abundance: -; d_gene: TRBD1; v_gene: TRBV2; CDR3nt: TGTGCCAGCAGTGTGGGACAGGAACCGAATTCACCCCTCCACTTT; CDR3aa: CASSVGQEPNSPLHF
j_gene: TRBJ2-3; abundance: -; d_gene: -; v_gene: TRBV20-1; CDR3nt: TGCAGTGCTAGGCGGCGGGATACGCAGTATTTT; CDR3aa: CSARRRDTQYF
j_gene: TRBJ2-5; abundance: -; d_gene: TRBD2; v_gene: TRBV5-8; CDR3nt: TGTGCCAGCAGCTTGGGACTAGCGGGAGGCACCCAAGAGACCCAGTACTTC; CDR3aa: CASSLGLAGGTQETQYF
j_gene: TRBJ1-2; abundance: -; d_gene: TRBD1; v_gene: TRBV19; CDR3nt: TGTGCCAGTAGTATGACAGGGGTCAGGATCTATGGCTACACCTTC; CDR3aa: CASSMTGVRIYGYTF
j_gene: TRBJ2-2; abundance: once; d_gene: -; v_gene: TRBV7-2; CDR3nt: TGTGCCAGCAGCTCGACAGAGATCGGGGAGCTGTTTTTT; CDR3aa: CASSSTEIGELFF
j_gene: TRBJ2-6; abundance: -; d_gene: -; v_gene: TRBV19; CDR3nt: TGTGCCAGTAGTGTGAGTGGGGCCAACGTCCTGACTTTC; CDR3aa: CASSVSGANVLTF
j_gene: TRBJ2-3; abundance: few; d_gene: -; v_gene: TRBV24-1; CDR3nt: TGTGCCACCAGTTCTCTACAGGGTGACGATACGCAGTATTTT; CDR3aa: CATSSLQGDDTQYF
j_gene: TRBJ2-1; abundance: -; d_gene: TRBD2; v_gene: TRBV7-8; CDR3nt: TGTGCCAGCAGCTTAGGGTGGCTAGCGGGAGGGAATGAGCAGTTCTTC; CDR3aa: CASSLGWLAGGNEQFF
j_gene: TRBJ2-5; abundance: -; d_gene: -; v_gene: TRBV19; CDR3nt: TGTGCCAGTAGTATAGCCGCGGAAGAGACCCAGTACTTC; CDR3aa: CASSIAAEETQYF
j_gene: TRBJ2-7; abundance: -; d_gene: -; v_gene: TRBV5-6; CDR3nt: TGTGCCAGCAGCTTGAAGGCAGGGGCCTACGAGCAGTACTTC; CDR3aa: CASSLKAGAYEQYF
j_gene: TRBJ1-2; abundance: -; d_gene: -; v_gene: TRBV10-1; CDR3nt: TGCGCCAGCAGTGAGGGGCACGGCTATGGCTACACCTTC; CDR3aa: CASSEGHGYGYTF